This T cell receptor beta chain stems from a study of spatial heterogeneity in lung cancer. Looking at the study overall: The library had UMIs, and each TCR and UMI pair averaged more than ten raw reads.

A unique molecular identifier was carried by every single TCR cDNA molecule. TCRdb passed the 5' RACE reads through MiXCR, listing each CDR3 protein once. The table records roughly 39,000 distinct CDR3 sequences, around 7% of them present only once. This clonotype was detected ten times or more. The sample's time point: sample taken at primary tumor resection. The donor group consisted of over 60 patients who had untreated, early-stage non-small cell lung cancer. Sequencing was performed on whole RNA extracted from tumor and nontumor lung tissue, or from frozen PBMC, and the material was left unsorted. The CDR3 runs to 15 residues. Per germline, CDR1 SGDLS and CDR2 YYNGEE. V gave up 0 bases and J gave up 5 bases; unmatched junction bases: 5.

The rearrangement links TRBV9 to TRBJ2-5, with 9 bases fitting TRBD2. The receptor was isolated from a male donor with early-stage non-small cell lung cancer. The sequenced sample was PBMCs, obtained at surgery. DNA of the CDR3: TGTGCCAGCAGCGTAGATCTAGCGGGACTTGAGACCCAGTACTTC. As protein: CASSVDLAGLETQYF.